Below are 32 T cell receptor beta chains sequenced from a single sample in a study of blood T cell repertoires in COVID-19. Libraries were prepared by immunoSEQ multiplex PCR; TCRdb keeps only in-frame clonotypes and omits some of them. The sample contains 150,000 or so clones, roughly 90% of which appear only once. Sequenced sample: peripheral blood. Every receptor here comes from a man aged 45-65 years with acute or convalescent COVID-19.

The chain has TRBV6-6 and TRBJ2-7, with 7 bases fitting TRBD1. Germline values: CDR1 MNHNY, CDR2 SVGAGI (reference sequence). The CDR3 covers 15 residues. The V segment lost 5 bases and the J segment 0 bases; nucleotides outside the gene matches: 7. The CDR3 coding sequence is TGTGCCAGCAGTCCCAGACAGGGAATCTCCTACGAGCAGTACTTC. Translation: CASSPRQGISYEQYF.

V usage is TRBV3-1 (or the pseudogene TRBV3-2) and J usage is TRBJ1-3, with unresolved D. V lost 0 bases, J lost 0 bases, and 6 bases lay in between. The germline V gene has CDR1 LGHDT and CDR2 YNNKEL (reference sequence). This CDR3 has 15 residues. The CDR3 is CASSQEGSSGNTIYF. For the CDR3, the DNA is TGTGCCAGCAGCCAAGAAGGGAGCTCTGGAAACACCATATATTTT.

The V and J genes are TRBV14 and TRBJ2-1; 9 bases fit TRBD2. V shed 0 bases and J 1 base; nucleotides not matched to a gene: 10. The CDR3 is 19 residues long. Germline lookup yields CDR1 SGHDN and CDR2 FVKESK. CDR3 residues: CASSQEEGLAGISYNEQFF. The CDR3 DNA sequence: TGTGCCAGCAGCCAAGAGGAGGGGCTAGCGGGAATTTCCTACAATGAGCAGTTCTTC.

J is TRBJ2-1 and V is TRBV7-3; 9 positions agree with TRBD2. V dropped 2 bases and J dropped 9; count of bases not matched to a gene: 11. The CDR3 totals 16 residues. CDR1 and CDR2 (germline): SGHTA, FQGTGA. The CDR3 loop reads CASSLSPGGRAAEQFF. The DNA for the CDR3 is TGTGCCAGCAGCTTATCCCCGGGCGGGAGGGCCGCTGAGCAGTTCTTC.

V usage is TRBV4-2 and J usage is TRBJ1-2; D is possibly TRBD1 (5 bases). Germline CDR1 and CDR2: LGHNA and YNFKEQ. V was pared by 0 bases and J by 4 bases, with 12 bases between. The CDR3 is 15 residues long. The CDR3 bases are TGTGCCAGCAGCCAAGATCGGCAGGGCGGCTATGGCTACACCTTC. Residues: CASSQDRQGGYGYTF.

This sequence joins TRBV6-5 and TRBJ2-1, with 9 bases lining up with TRBD2. Looked up from germline, CDR1 is MNHEY and CDR2 is SVGAGI. Unmatched junction bases numbered 7, after V lost 7 bases and J lost 3 bases. CDR3 size: 15 residues. In nucleotides, the CDR3 is TGTGCCAGCAAAACCGGGACTAGCAGCTACAATGAGCAGTTCTTC. It translates to CASKTGTSSYNEQFF.

The J gene is TRBJ1-2, the V gene TRBV5-1; D is perhaps TRBD1 (6 bases). The V gene lost 8 bases and the J gene lost 0 bases, with 11 bases spanning the gap. The CDR3 is 13 residues long. Germline V lookup: CDR1 SGHRS, CDR2 YFSETQ. In DNA, the CDR3 is TGCGCCAGTCGGACAGATTCTAACTATGGCTACACCTTC. The encoded protein is CASRTDSNYGYTF.

J is TRBJ2-7 and V is TRBV5-5; D is perhaps TRBD2 (5 bases). Trimming left V 4 bases short and J 5 bases short, with 25 bases between. Germline V gene lookup returns CDR1 SGHKS and CDR2 YYEKEE (reference sequence). CDR3 size: 17 residues. The CDR3 region has the DNA TGTGCCAGCAGCACCCGAGTATCGGGGTCCGGGCGCCACGAGCAGTACGTC. Translation gives CASSTRVSGSGRHEQYV.

This chain connects TRBV15 to TRBJ2-3; 10 bases map to TRBD1. Germline V gives CDR1 LNHNV, CDR2 YYDKDF (reference sequence). V dropped 5 bases and J dropped 3; count of bases not matched to a gene: 8. The CDR3 spans 16 residues. The chain's CDR3 is CATSGRQGAITDTQYF. The CDR3 DNA reads TGTGCCACCAGCGGACGACAGGGGGCGATTACAGATACGCAGTATTTT.

This chain joins TRBV2 and TRBJ2-5, with D possibly TRBD2 on 5 matching bases. The CDR3 sequence is 14 residues long. V was cut by 4 bases and J by 1 base, with 10 bases left in between. CDR1 and CDR2 (germline): SNHLY, FYNNEI. Here the CDR3 reads CASSGPGSQETQYF. The CDR3, as DNA: TGTGCCAGCAGTGGACCGGGAAGCCAAGAGACCCAGTACTTC.

The rearrangement joins TRBV5-1 to TRBJ2-1; possibly TRBD1 for D (6 bases). Trimming stripped 4 bases from V and 1 base from J, with 9 bases between. Germline loops: CDR1 SGHRS, CDR2 YFSETQ. The CDR3 runs to 14 residues. This CDR3 reads CASSPGQSYNEQFF. The CDR3 DNA reads as TGCGCCAGCAGCCCCGGACAGTCCTACAATGAGCAGTTCTTC.

This CDR3 reads CASSTTASYEQYF. The DNA of the CDR3 is TGTGCCAGCAGTACGACAGCCTCCTACGAGCAGTACTTC. V gene TRBV6-2 or TRBV6-3 combines with J gene TRBJ2-7; a possible D gene is TRBD1 (5 bases). From germline, CDR1 is MNHEY and CDR2 SVGEGT. The ends were cut back, 5 bases at V and 0 bases at J, with 8 bases in the middle. The CDR3 has 13 amino acids.

V usage is TRBV10-3 and J usage is TRBJ2-1; TRBD2 might be the D (6 bases). Germline V gene lookup returns CDR1 ENHRY and CDR2 SYGVKD. The CDR3 length is 15 residues. Deletions cut 0 bases from V and 7 bases from J, with 13 bases between. The CDR3: CAISESLRAGNEQFF. The CDR3 region has the DNA TGTGCCATCAGTGAGTCGTTGCGGGCGGGAAATGAGCAGTTCTTC.

V usage is TRBV10-1 and J usage is TRBJ2-3; TRBD2 aligns across 9 bases. Germline V gene lookup returns CDR1 WNHNN and CDR2 SYGVQD (reference sequence). The V gene end was trimmed by 7 bases and the J gene end by 1 base; junction bases not matched to a gene: 3. This CDR3 is built from 14 residues. In DNA, the CDR3 is TGCGCCAGCAAGGCGGGAGGGGGCACAGATACGCAGTATTTT. Protein sequence: CASKAGGGTDTQYF.

The gene calls are TRBV19 and TRBJ2-6, with 8 bases fitting TRBD1. Germline CDR1 and CDR2: LNHDA and SQIVND (reference sequence). V was clipped by 4 bases and J by 2 bases; unmatched bases: 10. The CDR3 runs to 18 residues. CDR3 amino acids: CASSRGDRGRAGANVLTF. Written as DNA, the CDR3 is TGTGCCAGTAGTAGAGGAGACAGGGGAAGAGCTGGGGCCAACGTCCTGACTTTC.

V gene TRBV3-1 (or the pseudogene TRBV3-2) combines with J gene TRBJ1-4; the D gene is possibly TRBD1 (6 bases). Per germline, CDR1 LGHDT and CDR2 YNNKEL (reference sequence). CDR3 length: 17 residues. V was cut by 0 bases and J by 1 base, with 12 bases left in between. CDR3 in amino acids: CASSQEQGRRTNEKLFF. Written as DNA, the CDR3 is TGTGCCAGCAGCCAAGAACAGGGTCGGCGAACTAATGAAAAACTGTTTTTT.

The chain has TRBV4-1 and TRBJ1-4, with TRBD1 identical over 8 bases. Germline V lookup: CDR1 MGHRA, CDR2 YSYEKL. The CDR3 runs 16 residues. Trimming at V came to 1 base and at J to 6 bases, leaving 7 bases not matched to a gene. The CDR3 DNA reads TGCGCCAGCAGCCAAGGATTGACAGGGGCGGATGAAAAACTGTTTTTT. This sequence encodes CASSQGLTGADEKLFF.

The chain links TRBV10-3 to TRBJ2-7, with 9 nucleotides matching TRBD1. The J segment lost 3 bases and the V segment lost 8 bases, leaving 8 bases of the junction unmatched. CDR1 and CDR2 from the germline V gene are ENHRY and SYGVKD. This CDR3 has 14 amino acids. The chain's CDR3 is CAIASGQGVYEQYF. As DNA, the CDR3 is TGTGCCATCGCCTCGGGACAGGGAGTCTACGAGCAGTACTTC.

The rearrangement links TRBV11-2 to TRBJ2-1; TRBD2 aligns across 8 bases. This CDR3 contains 16 residues. Trimming removed 5 bases from V and 6 bases from J; junction bases left unmatched: 12. CDR1 and CDR2 (germline): SGHAT, FQNNGV. CDR3 protein: CASSPFGRGGRNEQFF. The CDR3 region has the DNA TGTGCCAGCAGCCCCTTCGGACGGGGGGGCCGCAATGAGCAGTTCTTC.

The rearrangement joins TRBV6-5 to TRBJ1-3; D uncertain. Germline-derived CDR1 and CDR2 are MNHEY and SVGAGI. V dropped 4 bases and J dropped 4 bases, with 11 bases sitting between them. The CDR3 loop spans 14 amino acids. CDR3 DNA: TGTGCCAGCAGTTCCAACAGTCTAGGAAACACCATATATTTT. Translated, it gives CASSSNSLGNTIYF.

The rearrangement links TRBV7-3 to TRBJ2-7; 8 bases line up with TRBD1. Per germline, CDR1 SGHTA and CDR2 FQGTGA. V lost 5 bases to trimming and J lost 7 bases; unmatched junction nucleotides: 10. This CDR3 region has 14 residues. Here the CDR3 DNA reads TGTGCCAGCAGCAACGGACAGGGTTCGAAGGAGCAGTACTTC. It codes for CASSNGQGSKEQYF. Using reference TRBV7-3 and TRBJ2-7 for the parts outside the CDR3, the full variable domain is GAGVSQTPSNKVTEKGKYVELRCDPISGHTALYWYRQSLGQGPEFLIYFQGTGAADDSGLPNDRFFAVRPEGSVSTLKIQRTERGDSAVYLCASSNGQGSKEQYFGPGTRLTVT.

The chain links TRBV27 to TRBJ2-5; 10 bases are shared with TRBD2. Trimming at V came to 6 bases and at J to 0 bases, leaving 4 bases not matched to a gene. This CDR3 is 15 amino acids long. Germline CDR1 reads MNHEY; CDR2 reads SMNVEV (reference sequence). CDR3 sequence reads: CASSGLAAYQETQYF. Written as DNA, the CDR3 is TGTGCCAGCAGCGGACTAGCGGCCTACCAAGAGACCCAGTACTTC.

The CDR3 protein is CASRGRSLNQPQHF. CDR3 nucleotides: TGTGCCAGTAGAGGGAGGAGCTTAAATCAGCCCCAGCATTTT. This sequence joins TRBV19 and TRBJ1-5; the D is unclear. CDR3 length: 14 residues. Germline V lookup: CDR1 LNHDA, CDR2 SQIVND (reference sequence). V lost 6 bases to trimming and J lost 4 bases, with 13 bases between them.

This clone was found once. This rearrangement joins TRBV19 to TRBJ1-5, with TRBD1 as a possible D gene (5 bases). The V end was cut by 4 bases, the J end by 7 bases, with 11 bases between. The CDR3 loop spans 13 amino acids. Germline V gives CDR1 LNHDA, CDR2 SQIVND (reference sequence). CDR3 nucleotide sequence: TGTGCCAGTAGTAAACAGGAGAGGCAGCCCCAGCATTTT. Encoded protein: CASSKQERQPQHF.

This rearrangement joins TRBV9 to TRBJ2-3; D gene unclear. The CDR3 is made up of 13 amino acids. The germline V gene encodes CDR1 SGDLS and CDR2 YYNGEE. V lost 3 bases and J lost 0, with 5 bases in between. The CDR3 nucleotides are TGTGCCAGCAGCGCAACTAGCACAGATACGCAGTATTTT. Translated, it gives CASSATSTDTQYF.

The count of this clone is one. The chain recombines TRBV6-2 or TRBV6-3 with TRBJ2-7; 8 bases map to TRBD1. Germline V CDR1 and CDR2: MNHEY, SVGEGT. V dropped 4 bases and J dropped 4; count of bases not matched to a gene: 0. The CDR3 has 12 residues. CDR3 DNA sequence: TGTGCCAGCAGTTGGGACAGGTACGAGCAGTACGTC. Translating it yields CASSWDRYEQYV.

V and J are TRBV28 and TRBJ2-3; 10 nucleotides align to TRBD2. The germline V gene encodes CDR1 MDHEN and CDR2 SYDVKM. V gave up 5 bases and J gave up 5 bases; unmatched junction bases: 10. The CDR3 extends over 16 amino acids. The CDR3 loop is CASSLAGVLRGDTQYF. In DNA, the CDR3 is TGTGCCAGCAGTCTAGCGGGAGTTCTTAGGGGAGATACGCAGTATTTT.

This chain connects TRBV3-1 (or the pseudogene TRBV3-2) to TRBJ2-3; D gene unclear. V was cut by 1 base and J by 9 bases, with 5 bases left in between. The length of the CDR3 is 11 residues. The germline gives CDR1 LGHDT, CDR2 YNNKEL (reference sequence). For the CDR3, the DNA is TGTGCCAGCAGCCAAGGGCGGACGCAGTATTTT. Protein product: CASSQGRTQYF.

This chain connects TRBV15 to TRBJ1-5; 9 bases match TRBD1. The V segment lost 0 bases and the J segment 2 bases; nucleotides outside the gene matches: 5. Germline CDR1 is LNHNV and CDR2 is YYDKDF (reference sequence). The CDR3 has 17 amino acids. In nucleotides, the CDR3 is TGTGCCACCAGCAGAGAGGTCGGGACAGGGCGCAATCAGCCCCAGCATTTT. It is translated as CATSREVGTGRNQPQHF.

The chain carries TRBV28 and TRBJ2-3; 8 bases agree with TRBD2. Germline V gives CDR1 MDHEN, CDR2 SYDVKM. J gave up 3 bases and V 2 bases, and 1 base lay outside the gene matches. The CDR3 length is 14 residues. The CDR3 DNA sequence: TGTGCCAGCAGTTTAGCGGGAGGAACAGATACGCAGTATTTT. Translated: CASSLAGGTDTQYF.

This sequence joins TRBV12-3 or TRBV12-4 and TRBJ2-7; D might be TRBD2 (6 bases). This CDR3 has 13 residues. Deletions cut 6 bases from V and 5 bases from J, with 14 bases between. CDR3 in amino acids: CASSQTSTDEQYV. The CDR3, as DNA: TGTGCCAGCAGCCAGACTAGTACAGACGAGCAGTACGTC.

This chain connects TRBV6-1 to TRBJ1-6, with a possible D match to TRBD1 (5 bases). The CDR3 length is 15 residues. The V and J ends lost 5 bases and 5 bases respectively, with 13 bases between them. CDR1 and CDR2 (germline): MNHNS, SASEGT. CDR3 sequence (DNA): TGTGCCAGCAGTTCCCAGGGACTAGATAATTCACCCCTCCACTTT. This codes for CASSSQGLDNSPLHF.